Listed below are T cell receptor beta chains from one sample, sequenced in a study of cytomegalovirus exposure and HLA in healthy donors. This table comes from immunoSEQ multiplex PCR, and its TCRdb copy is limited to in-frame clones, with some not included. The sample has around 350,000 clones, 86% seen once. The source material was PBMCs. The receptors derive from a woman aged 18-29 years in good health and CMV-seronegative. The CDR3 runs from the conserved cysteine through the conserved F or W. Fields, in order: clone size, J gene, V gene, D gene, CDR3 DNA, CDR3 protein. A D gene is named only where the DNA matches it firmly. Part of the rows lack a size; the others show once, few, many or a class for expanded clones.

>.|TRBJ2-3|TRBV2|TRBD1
TGTGCCAGCAGTCTTAGGGGACAGCTTAGCACAGATACGCAGTATTTT
CASSLRGQLSTDTQYF
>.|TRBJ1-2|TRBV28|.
TGTGCCAGCAGTCCAGGGTACGGCTACACCTTC
CASSPGYGYTF
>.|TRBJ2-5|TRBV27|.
TGTGCCAGCAGTTCCTCTACGAGGGGGGAGACCCAGTACTTC
CASSSSTRGETQYF
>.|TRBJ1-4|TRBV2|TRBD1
TGTGCCAGCAGGGACCCCCAGGGGGCGGAGAAACTGTTTTTT
CASRDPQGAEKLFF
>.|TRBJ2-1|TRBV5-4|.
TGTGCCAGCAGCCACATTCTACCCCCGGGGGACAATGAGCAGTTCTTC
CASSHILPPGDNEQFF
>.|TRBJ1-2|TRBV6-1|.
TGTGCCAGCAGTGAAGCGGGTAGCCATGGCTACACCTTC
CASSEAGSHGYTF
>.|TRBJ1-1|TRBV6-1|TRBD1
TGTGCCAGCAGTCTAATACAGGGGGGGGTCACTGAAGCTTTCTTT
CASSLIQGGVTEAFF
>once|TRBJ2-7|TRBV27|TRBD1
TGTGCCAGCAGTTTGGACAGGGGGGGCCACGAGCAGTACTTC
CASSLDRGGHEQYF
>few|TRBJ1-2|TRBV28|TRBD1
TGTGCCAGCAGTTTAGATATAAGGACAGGGATATTCTTC
CASSLDIRTGIFF
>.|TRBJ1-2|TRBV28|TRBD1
TGTGCCAGCAGCCTTTTTAAGGGACAGGGGAAAAACTATGGCTACACCTTC
CASSLFKGQGKNYGYTF
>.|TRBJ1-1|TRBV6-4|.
TGTGCCAGCAGTGACTCAGAGGGAGGGGACACTGAAGCTTTCTTT
CASSDSEGGDTEAFF
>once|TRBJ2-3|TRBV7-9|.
TGTGCCAGCAGCTCGGTGTGGGCCGGATCCACAGATACGCAGTATTTT
CASSSVWAGSTDTQYF
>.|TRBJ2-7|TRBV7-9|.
TGTGCCAGCAGCTTAGTCGATGTTGCGGGGTCCTACGAGCAGTACTTC
CASSLVDVAGSYEQYF
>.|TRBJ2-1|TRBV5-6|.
TGTGCCAGCAGCCACCCGGGGAAGAATGAGCAGTTCTTC
CASSHPGKNEQFF
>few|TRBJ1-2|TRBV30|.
TGTGCCTGGGGCAGGGTGGGTGGCTACACCTTC
CAWGRVGGYTF
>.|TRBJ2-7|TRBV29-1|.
TGCAGCGTTTTACAGAGGGCCACCTACGAGCAGTACTTC
CSVLQRATYEQYF
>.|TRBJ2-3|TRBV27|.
TGTGCCAGCAGTTTAGGGGAGCGGGCCCCGTATGATACGCAGTATTTT
CASSLGERAPYDTQYF
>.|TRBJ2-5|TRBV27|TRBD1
TGTGCCAGCAGTTCCGGACAGGGGGCCCCCCAAGAGACCCAGTACTTC
CASSSGQGAPQETQYF
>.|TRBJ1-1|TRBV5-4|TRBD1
TGTGCCAGCAGCCAAACCCCCGGGACAGGGAATAGACCTTTCTTT
CASSQTPGTGNRPFF
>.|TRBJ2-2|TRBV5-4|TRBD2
TGTGCCAGCAGCCCCGGGACTAGCGGGAATGCCGGGGAGCTGTTTTTT
CASSPGTSGNAGELFF
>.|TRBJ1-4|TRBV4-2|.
TGTGCCAGCAGCCAAATGGTGCCCATCAGGGGAATAAATGAAAAACTGTTTTTT
CASSQMVPIRGINEKLFF
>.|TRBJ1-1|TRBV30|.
TGTGCCTGGAGTGGCACGAGTACTGAAGCTTTCTTT
CAWSGTSTEAFF
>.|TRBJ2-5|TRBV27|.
TGTGCCAGCCGAGAGGTGAGCAAAGAGACCCAGTACTTC
CASREVSKETQYF
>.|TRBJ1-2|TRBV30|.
TGTGCCTCCACTCTTGGGAGGGTTAACTATGGCTACACCTTC
CASTLGRVNYGYTF
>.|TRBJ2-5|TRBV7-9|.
TGTGCCAGCAGCCGCACGGGGGAGGTTCGAGAGACCCAGTACTTC
CASSRTGEVRETQYF
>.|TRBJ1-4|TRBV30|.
TGTGCCTGGACGACCGCTTCCGCGGCTCGAAAACTGTTTTTT
CAWTTASAARKLFF
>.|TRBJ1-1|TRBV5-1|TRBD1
TGCGCCAGCAGGGAGGGACAGGGAAGCACTGAAGCTTTCTTT
CASREGQGSTEAFF
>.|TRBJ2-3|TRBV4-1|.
TGCGCCAGCAGCCAAGATAGAACAGAGTATACGCAGTATTTT
CASSQDRTEYTQYF
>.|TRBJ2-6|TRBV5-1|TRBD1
TGCGCCAGCAGCTTGGTGACAGGGACTGGGGCCAACGTCCTGACTTTC
CASSLVTGTGANVLTF
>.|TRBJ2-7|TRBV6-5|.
TGTGCCAGCAGTTACACCGGGTACGAGCAGTACTTC
CASSYTGYEQYF
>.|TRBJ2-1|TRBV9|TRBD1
TGTGCCAGCAGCGTCCCCAACGGGACAGGGAATCTCATAAACTACAATGAGCAGTTCTTC
CASSVPNGTGNLINYNEQFF
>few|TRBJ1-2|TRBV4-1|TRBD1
TGCGCCAGCAGCCAAGAACCGGGACAGCCTTTCTATGGCTACACCTTC
CASSQEPGQPFYGYTF
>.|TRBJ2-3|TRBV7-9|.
TGTGCCAGCAGCCCCGCAGGGGAAGGCACAGATACGCAGTATTTT
CASSPAGEGTDTQYF
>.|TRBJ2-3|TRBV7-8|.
TGTGCCAGCAGCTATGCAGATTACACAGATACGCAGTATTTT
CASSYADYTDTQYF
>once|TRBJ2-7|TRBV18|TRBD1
TGTGCCAGCTCACTCCCGGGACAGCACTCCTACGAGCAGTACTTC
CASSLPGQHSYEQYF
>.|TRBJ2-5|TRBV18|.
TGTGCCAGCGCCGAACAGAGGGTAGAGACCCAGTACTTC
CASAEQRVETQYF